Given below is one TCR beta chain in context. Its antigen is undetermined. The primer mix had 60 Vbeta and 13 Jbeta primers. Using immunoSEQ multiplex PCR, the repertoire was profiled, and TCRdb retains in-frame clones only, with some absent. The sample carries under 200,000 clones, approximately 82% recorded once. This record belongs to a study of cytomegalovirus exposure and HLA in healthy donors. This CDR3 has 16 amino acids. Germline CDR1 MDHEN, CDR2 SYDVKM. J lost 1 base, V lost 6 bases, and 7 bases had no gene match. General study results and limits: Reportedly, fewer N-insertions than the roughly 700-donor mean appeared in an Asian-associated ancestry cluster in a later analysis.

The source material was PBMCs. The sequence was obtained from a male donor in good health and CMV-seropositive. The V call is TRBV28, the J call TRBJ2-7; 12 bases are a match to TRBD2. Here the CDR3 reads CASRSVGLAGSYEQYF. The CDR3 bases are TGTGCCAGCAGGAGTGTAGGACTAGCGGGATCCTACGAGCAGTACTTC.